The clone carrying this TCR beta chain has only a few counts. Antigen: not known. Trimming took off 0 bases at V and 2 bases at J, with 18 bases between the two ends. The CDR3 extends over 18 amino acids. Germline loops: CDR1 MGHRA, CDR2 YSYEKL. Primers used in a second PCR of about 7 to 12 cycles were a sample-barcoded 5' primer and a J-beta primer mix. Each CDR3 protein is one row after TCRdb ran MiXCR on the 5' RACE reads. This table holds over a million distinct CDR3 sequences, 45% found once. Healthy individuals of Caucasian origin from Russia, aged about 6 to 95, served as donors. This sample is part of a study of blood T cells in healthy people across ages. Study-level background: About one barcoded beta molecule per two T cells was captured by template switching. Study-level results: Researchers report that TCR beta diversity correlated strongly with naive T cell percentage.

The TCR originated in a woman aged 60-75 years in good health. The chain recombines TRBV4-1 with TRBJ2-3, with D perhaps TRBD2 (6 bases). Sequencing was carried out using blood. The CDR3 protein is CASSQDPAGLGVTDTQYF. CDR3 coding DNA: TGCGCCAGCAGCCAAGATCCGGCGGGACTGGGGGTCACAGATACGCAGTATTTT.